The 3 T cell receptor beta chains presented below share a single source sample, sequenced in a study of technical replicates of blood from a handful of donors. This table comes from immunoSEQ multiplex PCR, and its TCRdb copy is limited to in-frame clones, with some not included. The data show about 88,000 clones, with 92% seen just once and more than 0.25% held by the top ten. Sequenced input: T cells isolated from PBMCs. These receptors originate from a human donor in good health.

The V and J genes are TRBV4-1 and TRBJ2-2, with D unresolved. Germline assignment: CDR1 MGHRA and CDR2 YSYEKL. Trimming shortened V by 0 bases and J by 3 bases, and 14 bases separated the two germline ends. The CDR3 consists of 17 residues. The chain's CDR3 is CASSQEGKAGYTGELFF. The CDR3, as DNA: TGCGCCAGCAGCCAAGAAGGAAAGGCAGGCTACACCGGGGAGCTGTTTTTT.

The rearrangement joins TRBV9 to TRBJ1-5; 8 bases align to TRBD1. CDR3 size: 15 residues. The V and J ends lost 0 bases and 10 bases, in that order; junction bases with no gene match: 9. CDR1 and CDR2 from the germline V gene are SGDLS and YYNGEE. CDR3 region: CASSVDGQGAGPQHF. For the CDR3, the DNA is TGTGCCAGCAGCGTAGATGGGCAGGGGGCTGGACCCCAGCATTTT.

This chain links TRBV7-9 with TRBJ2-1, with 10 bases aligning to TRBD2. Germline assignment: CDR1 SEHNR and CDR2 FQNEAQ (reference sequence). The CDR3 consists of 15 residues. The trim removed 5 bases at V and 4 bases at J, leaving 5 bases unmatched. The CDR3 DNA sequence: TGTGCCAGCAGCGTACTAGCGGGATCATACAATGAGCAGTTCTTC. It yields the protein CASSVLAGSYNEQFF.